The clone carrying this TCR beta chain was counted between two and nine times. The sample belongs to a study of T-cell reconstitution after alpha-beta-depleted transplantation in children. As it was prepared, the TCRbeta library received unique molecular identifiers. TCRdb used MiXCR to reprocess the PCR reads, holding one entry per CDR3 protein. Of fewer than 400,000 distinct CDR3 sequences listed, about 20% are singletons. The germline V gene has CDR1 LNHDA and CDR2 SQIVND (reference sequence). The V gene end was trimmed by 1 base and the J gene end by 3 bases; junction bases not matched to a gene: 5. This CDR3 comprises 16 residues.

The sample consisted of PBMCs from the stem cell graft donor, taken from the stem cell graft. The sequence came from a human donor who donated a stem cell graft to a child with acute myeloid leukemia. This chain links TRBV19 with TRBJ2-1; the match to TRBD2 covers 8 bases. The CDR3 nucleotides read TGTGCCAGTAGTATAGCTCGGGAGGGCGTCTACAATGAGCAGTTCTTC. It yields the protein CASSIAREGVYNEQFF.